The clone carrying this TCR beta chain was recorded at least ten times. What it binds is not known. The data originate from a study of breast tumors, draining lymph nodes, adjacent tissues. TCRdb itself ran the multiplex PCR reads through MiXCR, one entry per CDR3 protein. The data show roughly 130,000 distinct CDR3 sequences, with just under 20% seen just once and approximately 3.5% held by the top ten. Breast cancer patients provided tissue from their axillary draining lymph nodes. Study-wide points: Luminal-like breast cancer showed significantly higher tumor–nontumor repertoire similarity than basal-like.

CDR1 and CDR2 from the germline V gene are SEHNR and FQNEAQ (reference sequence). V gave up 7 bases and J gave up 3 bases; unmatched junction bases: 8. The CDR3 contains 14 residues. Input material: axillary lymph node tissue. The TCR originated in a female donor with breast cancer. Some clones in this sample may be carry-over from other donors' samples. The chain employs TRBV7-9 and TRBJ2-7, with 8 bases matching TRBD1. The CDR3 coding sequence is TGTGCCAGCACCATAGACAGGGGAGACTACGAGCAGTACTTC. This codes for CASTIDRGDYEQYF.